This T cell receptor beta chain was profiled in a study of blood T cell repertoires in COVID-19 (dated by TCRdb to between 2020 and 2021). At the level of the whole study: The collaborator samples originated in the United States, Italy and Spain and spanned the acute and convalescent phases of COVID-19. The material from the prospective study consisted of cDNA or gDNA derived from T cells, B-cell-depleted T cells, or PBMCs. Subjects who had been exposed to COVID-19, were actively infected with it, or had recovered from it provided the deeply sampled blood TCRbeta repertoires that made up the dataset. A de-identified subject ID, COVID-19 status, age in years and sex were almost always included in the sample metadata. A freely available public database, intended as a resource for researchers studying the immune response to SARS-CoV-2, is where the repertoires were released. Where available, HLA class I and class II types were obtained from metadata supplied by the sample provider rather than from assay-based typing. The samples were drawn from the first 160 participants of the ongoing ImmuneRACE study and from 1,254 subjects provided by 6 global collaborators. Overall results and qualifications from the work: Clinical and demographic metadata were provided uncurated, with the amount varying by source and participant.

The immunoSEQ Assay, a bias-controlled multiplex PCR, was used to amplify TCRbeta CDR3 regions from genomic DNA. Per the source publication's procedure: Within the assay, amplification of reference gene primers was used to estimate how many nucleated cells each sample contained. To quantify the absolute abundance of each unique TCRbeta CDR3 rearrangement, sequence reads were collapsed and filtered. For each sample, productive Simpson clonality was calculated as the square root of Simpson's diversity index over productive rearrangements. Here the immuneACCESS table is served through TCRdb, limited to in-frame sequences with V and J called. Missing clones are a known gap in these copies; in checked studies unresolved V genes cover under half, and the rest lacks a known reason. V and J calls and clone size come straight from that table; D and trimming were deduced from the DNA. The sample table contains about 270,000 clones; only one count was recorded for about nine tenths of them. 3.5% to 4.5% of the sample goes to the ten largest clones.

Worth noting for this clone: There is no known antigen for this receptor. Per-base qualities were not stored, and no clone one base away is much larger.

CDR1 and CDR2, per the germline V gene, are SNHLY and FYNNEI. Here V drops 6 bases and J drops 0 bases, and the junction holds 3 bases not matched to any gene. The CDR3 has 14 amino acids, counting the end cysteine and phenylalanine. Only CDR3 DNA remains: 42 bases, in frame from the first base. Samples from volunteer blood donors who had recovered from COVID-19 were contributed by a second Seattle source. Each collaborating institution followed its own protocols to collect whole blood in K2EDTA tubes. For TCRbeta analysis, collaborators shipped samples in one of three forms: frozen whole blood, isolated PBMCs, or DNA extracted from either of those sample types.

This TCR derives from a man aged 60-69 years who had recovered from COVID-19. Sequencing used peripheral blood. The chain joins TRBV2 to TRBJ2-3; a stretch of 7 junction bases matches TRBD2. The CDR3 protein sequence reads: CASRVAGSTDTQYF. The DNA is as follows: TGTGCCAGCAGGGTAGCGGGTAGCACAGATACGCAGTATTTT.